This entry describes one T cell receptor beta chain. The data belong to a study of T cells in tuberculosis. This table comes from immunoSEQ multiplex PCR, and its TCRdb copy is limited to in-frame clones, with some not included. Of approximately 58,000 clones listed, roughly 86% are singletons. After thawing and overnight rest, PBMC were stained with GMM-loaded CD1B tetramer, viability dye and anti-CD3 for sorting. The lipid loaded on the CD1B tetramers was C32 glucose monomycolate from Rhodococcus equi. The CDR3 is made up of 15 amino acids. Germline values: CDR1 SGHTA, CDR2 FQGNSA. V was pared by 2 bases and J by 8 bases, with 8 bases of the junction left unmatched.

The sequencing sample was made of CD1b-GMM tetramer-negative cells sorted from PBMCs. V is TRBV7-2 and J is TRBJ1-4, with TRBD1 matching 7 bases. This TCR derives from an adult woman with latent tuberculosis. CDR3 in DNA: TGTGCCAGCAGCTTAAGGGGGCCGACAGGGGAAAAACTGTTTTTT. Its protein product is CASSLRGPTGEKLFF.